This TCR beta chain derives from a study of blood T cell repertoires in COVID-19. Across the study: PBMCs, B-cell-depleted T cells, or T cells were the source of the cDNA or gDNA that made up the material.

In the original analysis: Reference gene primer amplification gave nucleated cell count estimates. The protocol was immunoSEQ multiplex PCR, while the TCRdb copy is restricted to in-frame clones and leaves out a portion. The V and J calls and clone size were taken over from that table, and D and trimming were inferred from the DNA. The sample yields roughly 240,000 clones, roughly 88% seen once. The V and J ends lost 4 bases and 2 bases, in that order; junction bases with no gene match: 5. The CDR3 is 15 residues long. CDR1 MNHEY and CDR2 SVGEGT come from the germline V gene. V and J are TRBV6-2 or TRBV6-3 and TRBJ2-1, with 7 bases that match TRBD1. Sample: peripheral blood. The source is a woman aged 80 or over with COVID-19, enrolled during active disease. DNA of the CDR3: TGTGCCAGCAGTTCCGACAGGGTACCCTACAATGAGCAGTTCTTC. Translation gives CASSSDRVPYNEQFF.